This entry lists 5 T cell receptor beta chains sequenced from one sample in a study of shared clonotypes between healthy human individuals. Using immunoSEQ multiplex PCR, the repertoire was profiled, and TCRdb retains in-frame clones only, with some absent. The sample has 300,000 to 400,000 clones, around two thirds seen once; the top ten hold about 9.4%. Material for sequencing was memory CD4+ T cells sorted from blood. The subset was: CD45RA-negative fraction. The receptor source for this set is a man aged 25 to 45 in good health.

The rearrangement joins TRBV7-6 to TRBJ2-5; 9 bases align to TRBD1. The germline CDR1 and CDR2 sequences are SGHVS and FNYEAQ. This CDR3 has 15 amino acids. Unmatched junction bases numbered 4, after V lost 1 base and J lost 4 bases. In nucleotides, the CDR3 is TGTGCCAGCAGCTTAGGAGGGACAGGGTCAGAGACCCAGTACTTC. It specifies CASSLGGTGSETQYF.

The genes are TRBV5-6 and TRBJ2-1; 12 bases are a match to TRBD2. CDR1 SGHDT and CDR2 YYEEEE come from the germline V gene. The CDR3 is 18 residues long. Germline trimming cut 4 bases from V and 0 bases from J; bases unmatched to any gene: 8. CDR3 protein: CASSPLAGGPGSYNEQFF. Written as DNA, the CDR3 is TGTGCCAGCAGCCCCCTAGCGGGAGGGCCTGGCTCCTACAATGAGCAGTTCTTC.

The gene calls are TRBV6-9 and TRBJ2-4; D gene ambiguous. There are 15 residues in the CDR3. Between the trimmed V and J ends, which lost 3 bases and 1 base, there was a span of 10 bases. Per germline, CDR1 MNHGY and CDR2 SVAAGI. The CDR3 sequence: CASSYSTGAKNIQYF. Here the CDR3 DNA reads TGTGCCAGCAGTTACTCGACTGGGGCCAAAAACATTCAGTACTTC.

The chain combines TRBV29-1 with TRBJ2-2; D not certain. CDR1 is SQVTM, CDR2 ANQGSEA, per germline. This CDR3 has 13 residues. The CDR3, as DNA: TGCATCGCGCAGACTTCGAACACCGGGGAGCTGTTTTTT. Residues: CIAQTSNTGELFF.

About this clone itself: The identical CDR3 is also encoded by other nucleotide sequences in the sample. The CDR3 region is CASSPDQETQYF. Written as DNA, the CDR3 is TGTGCCAGCTCACCAGACCAAGAGACCCAGTACTTC. This chain uses TRBV18 with TRBJ2-5; D unclear. V was pared by 2 bases and J by 0 bases, with 1 base between. The CDR3 has 12 residues. CDR1 KGHSH and CDR2 LQKENI come from the germline V gene.